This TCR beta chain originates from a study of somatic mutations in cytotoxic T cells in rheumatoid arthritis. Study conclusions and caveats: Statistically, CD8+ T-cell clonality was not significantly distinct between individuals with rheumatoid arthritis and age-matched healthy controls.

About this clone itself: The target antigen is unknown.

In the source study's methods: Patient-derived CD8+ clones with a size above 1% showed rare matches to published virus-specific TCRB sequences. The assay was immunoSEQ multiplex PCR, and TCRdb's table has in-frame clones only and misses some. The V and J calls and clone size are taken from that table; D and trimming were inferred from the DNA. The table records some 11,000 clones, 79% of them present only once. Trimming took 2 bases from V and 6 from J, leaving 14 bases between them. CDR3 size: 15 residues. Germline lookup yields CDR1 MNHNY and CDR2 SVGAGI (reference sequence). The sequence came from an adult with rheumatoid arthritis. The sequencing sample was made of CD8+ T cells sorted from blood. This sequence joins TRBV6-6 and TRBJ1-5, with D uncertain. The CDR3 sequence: CASSYTDLESQPQHF. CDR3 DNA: TGTGCCAGCAGTTACACGGATTTGGAGTCTCAGCCCCAGCATTTT.